The clone carrying this T cell receptor beta chain was picked up many times. What it recognizes is unknown. The CDR3 sequence is 14 residues long. The V gene lost 4 bases and the J gene lost 5 bases, with 12 bases spanning the gap. Germline V gene data show CDR1 as SGHVS and CDR2 as FQNEAQ. From the 5' RACE reads, TCRdb called clonotypes with MiXCR, one entry per CDR3 protein. This sample has fewer than 550,000 distinct CDR3 sequences, with roughly 5.3% found just once. This sample is part of a study of CD8 T cells in ankylosing spondylitis. Study results and caveats: The authors reported significant enrichment of disease-linked clones in matched ankylosing spondylitis synovial fluid. Characteristic, it appeared, of ankylosing spondylitis blood was a TCR beta motif of fewer than 10 highly homologous variants.

The origin of this receptor is a male donor with ankylosing spondylitis. The sequencing sample was made of blood, either unsorted or a sorted T cell fraction (not recorded which). V gene TRBV7-8 combines with J gene TRBJ2-1, with D possibly TRBD1 on 6 matching bases. The CDR3 spells CASSWNRQDNEQFF. Written as DNA, the CDR3 is TGTGCCAGCAGCTGGAACCGACAGGACAATGAGCAGTTCTTC.